One sample yielded the 14 T cell receptor beta chains listed below, sequenced in a study of regulatory dendritic cells for organ transplantation. Generated by immunoSEQ multiplex PCR, the TCRdb table keeps only in-frame clones and is missing some. The sample includes about 28,000 clones, around 83% of them seen just once. Sequenced sample: naive CD4+ T cells from blood. Noted subset: CD45RA+ naive T cells. The origin of the receptors is a human donor in good health.

This chain links TRBV19 with TRBJ2-3; 10 positions agree with TRBD2. The germline gives CDR1 LNHDA, CDR2 SQIVND (reference sequence). The CDR3 consists of 16 residues. Germline trimming cut 5 bases from V and 0 bases from J; bases unmatched to any gene: 5. CDR3 in DNA: TGTGCCAGTAGTGCTTTTAGCGGGGGGAGCACAGATACGCAGTATTTT. The encoded protein is CASSAFSGGSTDTQYF.

This sequence joins TRBV5-1 and TRBJ2-3, with 7 nucleotides matching TRBD2. The germline V gene encodes CDR1 SGHRS and CDR2 YFSETQ. This CDR3 is 18 amino acids long. Germline trimming cut 4 bases from V and 5 bases from J; bases unmatched to any gene: 19. CDR3 bases: TGCGCCAGCAGCCTTCAACGGGGAGCGGGGTGGGATGGAGATACGCAGTATTTT. It is translated as CASSLQRGAGWDGDTQYF.

The chain recombines TRBV7-2 with TRBJ2-1; 13 bases line up with TRBD2. Trimming removed 5 bases from V and 8 bases from J; junction bases left unmatched: 6. CDR1 SGHTA and CDR2 FQGNSA come from the germline V gene. This CDR3 spans 15 amino acids. CDR3 region: CASSARLAGGYEQFF. The CDR3 bases are TGTGCCAGCAGCGCCCGACTAGCGGGGGGATATGAGCAGTTCTTC. Variable domain in full (rest from reference TRBV7-2 and TRBJ2-1): GAGVSQSPSNKVTEKGKDVELRCDPISGHTALYWYRQSLGQGLEFLIYFQGNSAPDKSGLPSDRFSAERTGGSVSTLTIQRTQQEDSAVYLCASSARLAGGYEQFFGPGTRLTVL.

The gene calls are TRBV5-1 and TRBJ2-3, with 11 bases lining up with TRBD1. V gave up 2 bases and J gave up 5 bases; unmatched junction bases: 10. This CDR3 has 17 residues. Per germline, CDR1 SGHRS and CDR2 YFSETQ. The CDR3: CASSLGATGTGGDTQYF. CDR3 DNA sequence: TGCGCCAGCAGCTTAGGGGCGACCGGGACAGGGGGAGATACGCAGTATTTT.

This chain joins TRBV19 and TRBJ2-2; TRBD2 matches at 10 bases. J was trimmed by 5 bases and V by 5 bases; bases with no gene match: 5. CDR3 length: 15 amino acids. CDR1 and CDR2 from the germline V gene are LNHDA and SQIVND (reference sequence). CDR3 residues: CASSSNSGGTGELFF. CDR3 sequence (DNA): TGTGCCAGTAGTTCTAATAGCGGGGGGACCGGGGAGCTGTTTTTT.

V is TRBV5-5 and J is TRBJ1-6, with 7 bases that match TRBD1. The germline V gene encodes CDR1 SGHKS and CDR2 YYEKEE (reference sequence). V shed 4 bases, J shed 13 bases, and the junction held 11 bases outside the gene matches. This CDR3 has 14 amino acids. DNA of the CDR3: TGTGCCAGCAGCGACGGGACTGCCAGGGGGCCCCTCCACTTT. Amino acid sequence: CASSDGTARGPLHF.

The J gene is TRBJ1-2, the V gene TRBV10-3; D is possibly TRBD1 (6 bases). V lost 0 bases and J 7 bases, leaving 15 bases between the germline ends. Germline values: CDR1 ENHRY, CDR2 SYGVKD. This CDR3 region has 15 residues. CDR3 DNA: TGTGCCATCAGTGAGTCGTGGGGGCAGGGGAGTGGCTACACCTTC. Translated: CAISESWGQGSGYTF.

The chain couples TRBV7-2 to TRBJ2-5; D possibly corresponds to TRBD1 (6 bases). Germline V gene data show CDR1 as SGHTA and CDR2 as FQGNSA. CDR3 length equals 15 residues. The germline V and J ends were trimmed by 3 bases and 2 bases, with 13 bases remaining between them. CDR3 nucleotide sequence: TGTGCCAGCAGCTTGGTTGGACAGAATCAAGAGACCCAGTACTTC. Translating gives CASSLVGQNQETQYF.

The J gene is TRBJ1-2, the V gene TRBV29-1; maybe TRBD1 (5 bases). CDR1 SQVTM and CDR2 ANQGSEA come from the germline V gene. The CDR3 sequence is 12 residues long. Between the trimmed V and J ends, which lost 2 bases and 4 bases, there was a span of 8 bases. The DNA of the CDR3 is TGCAGCGTTGAAATCCAGGGCTATGGCTACACCTTC. This encodes CSVEIQGYGYTF.

J is TRBJ1-2 and V is TRBV6-1; D gene unclear. V was trimmed by 2 bases and J by 3 bases, leaving 10 bases between them. CDR3 length: 14 amino acids. Germline CDR1 MNHNS, CDR2 SASEGT. The chain's CDR3 is CASSENSLDYGYTF. The CDR3 nucleotides read TGTGCCAGCAGTGAAAACAGCTTGGACTATGGCTACACCTTC.

V gene TRBV9 combines with J gene TRBJ1-5, with D tentatively TRBD1 (6 bases). V shed 0 bases and J shed 9 bases, with 7 bases lying between them. Germline CDR1 is SGDLS and CDR2 is YYNGEE. The CDR3 sequence is 12 residues long. In DNA, the CDR3 is TGTGCCAGCAGCGTAGAAGGGGGGCCCCAGCATTTT. Protein: CASSVEGGPQHF.

This sequence joins TRBV19 and TRBJ2-1, with TRBD2 matching 10 bases. V shed 4 bases and J 0 bases; nucleotides not matched to a gene: 15. CDR1 and CDR2 from the germline V gene are LNHDA and SQIVND (reference sequence). The CDR3 loop spans 20 amino acids. The CDR3 bases are TGTGCCAGTAGTAGGACGACTCTAGCGGGGGCGCGAAGCTCCTACAATGAGCAGTTCTTC. It is translated as CASSRTTLAGARSSYNEQFF.

The CDR3 nucleotides read TGTGCCAGCAGCTCCAATATCGTCGGGGGCTACACCTTC. This encodes CASSSNIVGGYTF. V gene TRBV7-8 combines with J gene TRBJ1-2; D uncertain. The V and J ends lost 4 bases and 8 bases respectively, with 14 bases between them. The CDR3 runs 13 residues. Germline CDR1 SGHVS, CDR2 FQNEAQ.

V is TRBV27 and J is TRBJ1-6; 9 nucleotides agree with TRBD1. Germline assignment: CDR1 MNHEY and CDR2 SMNVEV (reference sequence). V lost 4 bases and J lost 4; bases outside the gene matches: 5. The CDR3 length is 16 residues. Here the CDR3 reads CASSSTGGVYNSPLHF. CDR3 sequence (DNA): TGTGCCAGCAGTTCAACAGGGGGCGTATATAATTCACCCCTCCACTTT.